One and the same sample provided the 8 T cell receptor beta chains below, sequenced in a study of blood T cell repertoires in COVID-19. Repertoires were generated with immunoSEQ multiplex PCR, while TCRdb's copy carries only in-frame clones and drops some. Altogether about 130,000 clones are present, 88% being singletons, with the ten largest covering approximately 1.1%. The specimen sequenced was peripheral blood. The receptor set was obtained from a woman older than 75 with acute or convalescent COVID-19.

The V and J genes are TRBV5-1 and TRBJ2-7, with D unclear. The CDR3 sequence is 13 residues long. Trimming pared 0 bases from V and 7 bases from J, leaving 11 bases between. CDR1 SGHRS and CDR2 YFSETQ come from the germline V gene. The CDR3 region is CASSLEAVREQYF. The CDR3 DNA follows: TGCGCCAGCAGCTTGGAGGCGGTTAGGGAGCAGTACTTC.

The table lists this clone with a few counts. V and J are TRBV7-3 and TRBJ2-2; D gene uncertain. Trimming removed 5 bases at V and 4 bases at J, with 8 bases between. Germline loops: CDR1 SGHTA, CDR2 FQGTGA. This CDR3 region has 13 residues. This CDR3 reads CASSPQATGELFF. CDR3 nucleotide sequence: TGTGCCAGCAGCCCCCAGGCCACCGGGGAGCTGTTTTTT.

V usage is TRBV19 and J usage is TRBJ1-6, with TRBD1 as a possible D gene (6 bases). V lost 7 bases, J lost 6 bases, and 16 bases lay in between. This CDR3 has 15 residues. Looked up from germline, CDR1 is LNHDA and CDR2 is SQIVND (reference sequence). CDR3 in amino acids: CASTEGQSLNSPLHF. CDR3 sequence (DNA): TGTGCCAGTACCGAAGGACAGTCGCTTAATTCACCCCTCCACTTT. The complete variable domain, with remaining parts taken from reference TRBV19 and TRBJ1-6, reads DGGITQSPKYLFRKEGQNVTLSCEQNLNHDAMYWYRQDPGQGLRLIYYSQIVNDFQKGDIAEGYSVSREKKESFPLTVTSAQKNPTAFYLCASTEGQSLNSPLHFGNGTRLTVT.

This chain joins TRBV9 and TRBJ2-5; TRBD1 aligns across 10 bases. V shed 9 bases, J shed 2 bases, and the junction held 7 bases outside the gene matches. The CDR3 extends over 14 amino acids. CDR1 is SGDLS, CDR2 YYNGEE, per germline. CDR3: CANWGDRGQETQYF. For the CDR3, the DNA is TGTGCCAACTGGGGGGACAGGGGTCAAGAGACCCAGTACTTC.

The chain couples TRBV6-5 to TRBJ2-3; possibly TRBD1 for D (6 bases). V lost 7 bases to trimming and J lost 1 base, with 9 bases between them. CDR3 length: 13 amino acids. Per the germline V gene, CDR1 is MNHEY and CDR2 is SVGAGI. DNA for the CDR3: TGTGCCAGCAAAAGACAGGGCACAGATACGCAGTATTTT. Amino acid sequence: CASKRQGTDTQYF.

V gene TRBV6-5 combines with J gene TRBJ2-3; D remains ambiguous. The ends were cut back, 5 bases at V and 2 bases at J, with 11 bases in the middle. Looked up from germline, CDR1 is MNHEY and CDR2 is SVGAGI. The CDR3 spans 14 residues. CDR3 DNA: TGTGCCAGCAGTCCCGAGACTTCCACAGATACGCAGTATTTT. Translated, it gives CASSPETSTDTQYF.

The sample holds a few counts of this clone. The chain employs TRBV15 and TRBJ2-1, with D possibly being TRBD1 (6 bases). This CDR3 contains 17 residues. The V and J ends lost 0 bases and 9 bases respectively, with 21 bases between them. Germline lookup yields CDR1 LNHNV and CDR2 YYDKDF (reference sequence). The CDR3 loop is CATSRDGLTTGKGEQFF. CDR3 bases: TGTGCCACCAGCAGAGATGGGTTGACTACAGGGAAAGGTGAGCAGTTCTTC.

CDR3 in DNA: TGTGCCCTAGGACTAGCGGGAGTAGGGGAGCAGTTCTTC. This sequence encodes CALGLAGVGEQFF. The rearrangement joins TRBV7-9 to TRBJ2-1; TRBD2 aligns across 13 bases. V lost 11 bases and J lost 10; bases outside the gene matches: 8. Germline values: CDR1 SEHNR, CDR2 FQNEAQ (reference sequence). CDR3 length equals 13 residues.